The rows below give T cell receptor beta chains drawn from one sample of a study of blood T cells in healthy people across ages. MiXCR, applied by TCRdb to the 5' RACE reads, yields one record per CDR3 protein. Of roughly 700,000 distinct CDR3 sequences in the sample, about half are singletons; the top ten hold under 35%. The specimen sequenced was blood. These receptor sequences come from a woman aged 55 to 70 in good health. Both conserved end residues are part of each CDR3. A D gene is named only where the DNA matches it firmly. Clone size is not always given. Where it is, it says once, few, many or a class for expanded clones.

clone size,D gene,V gene,J gene,CDR3 DNA,CDR3 protein
NA,NA,TRBV21-1,TRBJ2-7,TGTGCCAGCAGCAAAAGGACTAGCGGGAGCTACGAGCAGTACTTC,CASSKRTSGSYEQYF
few,NA,TRBV7-2,TRBJ2-1,TGTGCCAGCAGCTTAGAGCCCTCCCGCTCCTACAATGAGCAGTTCTTC,CASSLEPSRSYNEQFF
NA,NA,TRBV27,TRBJ2-3,TGTGCCAGCATTGGGAGCATGTCTCGGGACACGCAGTATTTT,CASIGSMSRDTQYF
NA,TRBD2,TRBV12-3/TRBV12-4,TRBJ2-4,TGTGCCAGCAGTTTCGGACTAGCGGGAGGTGGTAAAAACATTCAGTACTTC,CASSFGLAGGGKNIQYF
NA,NA,TRBV2,TRBJ2-2,TGTGCCAGCAGTTTCTACGGAACCGGGGAGCTGTTTTTT,CASSFYGTGELFF
few,TRBD1,TRBV24-1,TRBJ2-1,TGTGCCACCAGTGAAACCGGGACAGGTGGTGAGCAGTTCTTC,CATSETGTGGEQFF
NA,TRBD1,TRBV29-1,TRBJ1-1,TGCAGCGTTCTTAAATCAGGGGGCCTCACTGAAGCTTTCTTT,CSVLKSGGLTEAFF
NA,TRBD1,TRBV7-8,TRBJ1-2,TGTGCCAGCAGCGTACAGGGGAACTATGGCTACACCTTC,CASSVQGNYGYTF
few,TRBD1,TRBV5-5,TRBJ2-5,TGTGCCAGCGACCGACAGGGTCGTGGTCAAGAGACCCAGTACTTC,CASDRQGRGQETQYF
few,TRBD1,TRBV28,TRBJ2-7,TGTGCCAGCAGTTTCCCCAGGGGGACGAACGAGCAGTACTTC,CASSFPRGTNEQYF
NA,NA,TRBV4-2,TRBJ2-1,TGTGCCAGCAGCCTGGCTAGCGCCTCCTCTGGCAGTGAGCAGTTCTTC,CASSLASASSGSEQFF
NA,NA,TRBV5-6,TRBJ1-6,TGTGCCAGCAGCGAGGTGCAGAATTCACCCCTCCACTTT,CASSEVQNSPLHF
few,NA,TRBV27,TRBJ2-7,TGTGCCAGCAGGACCAGGGTCGAAACCTACGAGCAGTACTTC,CASRTRVETYEQYF
NA,TRBD1,TRBV20-1,TRBJ1-4,TGCAGTGCTGCACAGGGGGTAGACGAAAAACTGTTTTTT,CSAAQGVDEKLFF
NA,TRBD2,TRBV7-2,TRBJ2-1,TGTGCCAGCAGCCCCGGGGGGAAGCAGTTCTTC,CASSPGGKQFF
NA,NA,TRBV5-1,TRBJ1-1,TGCGCCAGCCGTAGGACTGACACTGAAGCTTTCTTT,CASRRTDTEAFF
NA,NA,TRBV20-1,TRBJ1-2,TGCAGTGCTAGCTGGGGCGATTATGGCTACACCTTC,CSASWGDYGYTF
NA,TRBD2,TRBV5-1,TRBJ2-3,TGCGCCAGCAACTTGGAACTAGCGGGACCCACAGATACGCAGTATTTT,CASNLELAGPTDTQYF
NA,TRBD2,TRBV27,TRBJ2-7,TGTGCCAGCAGTCGCCCGGGACCAGCGGGAGGATCCTACGAGCAGTACTTC,CASSRPGPAGGSYEQYF
NA,NA,TRBV5-1,TRBJ1-2,TGCGCCAGCAGCCCGGACATCACCTATGGCTACACCTTC,CASSPDITYGYTF
many,NA,TRBV7-2,TRBJ2-5,TGTGCCAGCAGCTTAGACTTATTTCAGGGGAACCACAATGAGCAGTACTTC,CASSLDLFQGNHNEQYF
few,TRBD1,TRBV7-9,TRBJ1-1,TGTGCCAGCAGCTTAGGGGGACAGGGCGGAAACACTGAAGCTTTCTTT,CASSLGGQGGNTEAFF
NA,TRBD2,TRBV3-1,TRBJ2-3,TGTGCCAGCAGCCTACGGACTAGTGGAAGCACAGATACGCAGTATTTT,CASSLRTSGSTDTQYF
NA,NA,TRBV29-1,TRBJ2-1,TGCAGCGTTGAAGATCTTTGGACAGAGAATGAGCAGTTCTTC,CSVEDLWTENEQFF
once,NA,TRBV18,TRBJ2-1,TGTGCCAGCTCACCACCGGGCAGGGGAGCCGGTGAGCAGTTCTTC,CASSPPGRGAGEQFF
once,NA,TRBV7-2,TRBJ2-6,TGTGCCAGCAGCCCATATCCGGGGCCTGGGGCCAGCGTCCTGACTTTC,CASSPYPGPGASVLTF
few,NA,TRBV7-6,TRBJ1-1,TGTGCCTGCACGCGGGAGATGAACACTGAAGCTTTCTTT,CACTREMNTEAFF
NA,NA,TRBV9,TRBJ2-1,TGTGCCAGTAGCGTAGATGGGTATCTGGGGAGTGAGCAGTTCTTC,CASSVDGYLGSEQFF